This T cell receptor (beta chain) appears in the sequencing data of a study of cytomegalovirus exposure and HLA in healthy donors. The repertoire was sequenced with immunoSEQ multiplex PCR; TCRdb's copy has only in-frame clones and lacks some. Among 120,000 to 150,000 clones listed, 85% to 90% were seen once. Study observations and caveats: TCR beta chains numbering some 160 were designated cytomegalovirus-associated. Whilst most TCR sequences proved rare, a subset of public TCRs occurred across many donors. The TCR clusters that emerged in the first cohort tended, a later analysis found, to co-occur in the approximately 110 validation repertoires.

Germline assignment: CDR1 SGHTA and CDR2 FQGTGA. This CDR3 spans 15 amino acids. V shed 3 bases, J shed 3 bases, and the junction held 7 bases outside the gene matches. This clone was seen only a few times. Antigen: not known. Source material: PBMCs. This receptor was obtained from a woman aged 18 to 35 in good health and CMV-seropositive. The gene calls are TRBV7-3 and TRBJ2-7; 8 bases agree with TRBD1. The CDR3 DNA reads TGTGCCAGCAGCTTGAGGCCGGGACAGGACTACGAGCAGTACTTC. Translated, it gives CASSLRPGQDYEQYF.